The 4 T cell receptor beta chains given below trace back to one sample, sequenced in a study of shared clonotypes between healthy human individuals (TCRdb year 2020). Receptor amplification or capture employed the immunoSEQ multiplex PCR assay. TCRdb took this table from immuneACCESS and kept in-frame rearrangements with V and J called. Such tables lack part of the clones; where checked against another copy, unresolved V genes explain under half of the gap, and the rest is unexplained. This sample gives millions of clones in total; around nine tenths of them show up just once. In total, the top ten clones hold about 0.13% of the sample. The sample consisted of naive CD4+ T cells sorted from blood. The sample's cell subset or site label, in plain terms: CD45RA+ positively selected. These receptors all stem from a man younger than 35 in good health.

The chain uses TRBV6-5 and TRBJ2-7; possible D gene TRBD1, 5 bases. Germline V gene data show CDR1 as MNHEY and CDR2 as SVGAGI. This CDR3 has 13 amino acids. Deletions cut 8 bases from V and 4 bases from J, with 15 bases between. In nucleotides, the CDR3 is TGTGCCAGCTCGATCAACAGGATTTACGAGCAGTACTTC. Translation gives CASSINRIYEQYF.

This chain joins TRBV5-4 and TRBJ2-7, with 10 bases lining up with TRBD1. Germline trimming cut 2 bases from V and 5 bases from J; bases unmatched to any gene: 4. CDR3 size: 14 residues. Germline CDR1 reads SGHNT; CDR2 reads YYREEE (reference sequence). Here the CDR3 DNA reads TGTGCCAGCAGCTTCCCCGGGACAGGGGACGAGCAGTACTTC. Residues: CASSFPGTGDEQYF.

This clone was picked up a small number of times. The chain is built from TRBV9 and TRBJ1-6; D remains ambiguous. CDR3 length: 14 amino acids. Germline V lookup: CDR1 SGDLS, CDR2 YYNGEE. Trimming removed 2 bases at V and 5 bases at J, with 8 bases between. The CDR3 nucleotides are TGTGCCAGCAGCGTTACAGTTGATAATTCACCCCTCCACTTT. This translates into CASSVTVDNSPLHF. The full variable domain, completed using reference TRBV9 and TRBJ1-6, is DSGVTQTPKHLITATGQRVTLRCSPRSGDLSVYWYQQSLDQGLQFLIQYYNGEERAKGNILERFSAQQFPDLHSELNLSSLELGDSALYFCASSVTVDNSPLHFGNGTRLTVT.

This chain joins TRBV30 and TRBJ2-7, with D tentatively TRBD2 (5 bases). The CDR3 loop spans 11 amino acids. CDR1 GTSNPN and CDR2 SVGIG come from the germline V gene (reference sequence). The V gene lost 5 bases and the J gene lost 6 bases, with 11 bases spanning the gap. The CDR3 coding sequence is TGTGCCTGGGCCACTAGTATCGAGCAGTACTTC. As protein: CAWATSIEQYF.